Sequencing of this TCR beta chain was carried out in a study of T cell responses to AZD1222 COVID-19 vaccine. As for the study in general: Recipients boosted at about 4 weeks or about 12 weeks are pooled.

On this clone itself: Its target is unknown.

Produced via immunoSEQ multiplex PCR; TCRdb's table is partial and in-frame only. The sample comprises almost 80,000 clones, around 90% of which are singletons, and 24% rests with the top ten. General study findings and limits: There were vaccine-associated CD4 TCRs across spike, dominant at 160-218 and 743-854.

The clonotype originates from an adult in good health. This material consisted of peripheral blood, taken on day 0 of AZD1222 vaccination.

The CDR3 loop reads CASSETSGSEQFF. DNA for the CDR3: TGTGCCAGCAGCGAGACCAGTGGCAGTGAGCAGTTCTTC. The V call is TRBV9, the J call TRBJ2-1; D is uncertain. The V gene's germline CDR1 is SGDLS and CDR2 YYNGEE. V dropped 3 bases and J dropped 9 bases, with 13 bases sitting between them. The CDR3 covers 13 residues. Full variable domain (outside the CDR3, taken from reference TRBV9 and TRBJ2-1): DSGVTQTPKHLITATGQRVTLRCSPRSGDLSVYWYQQSLDQGLQFLIQYYNGEERAKGNILERFSAQQFPDLHSELNLSSLELGDSALYFCASSETSGSEQFFGPGTRLTVL.